The 21 T cell receptor beta chains listed next were all sequenced from one sample in a study of PD-L1 blockade in urothelial cancer. Libraries were prepared by immunoSEQ multiplex PCR; TCRdb keeps only in-frame clonotypes and omits some of them. The data hold more than 30,000 clones, with about 86% observed a single time. The specimen was PBMCs, collected around atezolizumab (anti-PD-L1) treatment. These receptors were taken from a man between 60 and 75 years old with urothelial cancer.

The chain uses TRBV25-1 and TRBJ2-5, with D uncertain. This CDR3 contains 14 residues. Germline CDR1 MGHDK, CDR2 SYGVNS. V was trimmed by 2 bases and J by 1 base, leaving 8 bases between them. CDR3 nucleotide sequence: TGTGCCAGCAGTGAAAGCACAGTCCAAGAGACCCAGTACTTC. This encodes CASSESTVQETQYF.

The rearrangement uses TRBV30 and TRBJ2-5; D uncertain. Trimming removed 2 bases from V and 3 bases from J, with 4 bases in between. Germline V gene sequence: CDR1 GTSNPN, CDR2 SVGIG (reference sequence). The CDR3 covers 11 residues. The CDR3 DNA sequence: TGTGCCTGGAGTCCTAAAGAGACCCAGTACTTC. Translated: CAWSPKETQYF.

The chain combines TRBV16 with TRBJ1-2; no clear D. The CDR3 is 15 amino acids. Trimming took 0 bases from V and 7 from J, leaving 15 bases between them. The germline CDR1 and CDR2 sequences are KGHSY and FQNENV. The chain's CDR3 is CASSQSARHPAGYTF. In DNA, the CDR3 is TGTGCCAGCAGCCAATCGGCCAGACACCCTGCTGGCTACACCTTC.

The rearrangement links TRBV6-4 to TRBJ2-4, with TRBD1 matching over 7 bases. The CDR3 spans 16 residues. The germline gives CDR1 MRHNA, CDR2 SNTAGT. V lost 8 bases, J lost 0 bases, and 10 bases stayed unmatched. The CDR3 spells CASPGQQRLAKNIQYF. The CDR3, as DNA: TGTGCCAGCCCGGGACAGCAAAGGCTAGCCAAAAACATTCAGTACTTC.

The chain links TRBV19 to TRBJ2-1; 9 bases fit TRBD2. Germline CDR1 is LNHDA and CDR2 is SQIVND (reference sequence). This CDR3 has 15 residues. V was clipped by 5 bases and J by 7 bases; unmatched bases: 9. CDR3 sequence reads: CASSSGLAPWNEQFF. The CDR3 DNA reads TGTGCCAGTAGTTCGGGACTAGCCCCCTGGAATGAGCAGTTCTTC.

This clone is a singleton in its sample. The chain uses TRBV7-2 and TRBJ2-2; 8 positions match TRBD2. Germline values: CDR1 SGHTA, CDR2 FQGNSA. The CDR3 runs to 15 residues. V lost 5 bases and J lost 0; bases outside the gene matches: 2. In DNA form, the CDR3 reads TGTGCCAGCAGCGGACTAGCAACGAACACCGGGGAGCTGTTTTTT. Its protein is CASSGLATNTGELFF. The full variable domain, its missing parts supplied by reference TRBV7-2 and TRBJ2-2, is GAGVSQSPSNKVTEKGKDVELRCDPISGHTALYWYRQSLGQGLEFLIYFQGNSAPDKSGLPSDRFSAERTGGSVSTLTIQRTQQEDSAVYLCASSGLATNTGELFFGEGSRLTVL.

The chain links TRBV7-2 to TRBJ1-1; D is ambiguous. Germline lookup yields CDR1 SGHTA and CDR2 FQGNSA. V dropped 8 bases and J dropped 2 bases, with 9 bases sitting between them. The CDR3 spans 12 residues. The CDR3 region has the DNA TGTGCCAGCTCCCCCCTTAACACTGAAGCTTTCTTT. It translates to CASSPLNTEAFF.

The V gene is TRBV28, the J gene TRBJ1-2; TRBD1 is a possible D gene (6 bases). V was trimmed by 10 bases and J by 6 bases, leaving 27 bases between them. Germline loops: CDR1 MDHEN, CDR2 SYDVKM. The CDR3 is 16 amino acids. The CDR3 protein is CATYLASRGIGHGYTF. The CDR3, as DNA: TGTGCCACGTACTTAGCGTCTAGGGGGATCGGTCATGGCTACACCTTC.

DNA for the CDR3: TGCGCCAGCAGCTTAGTCAGCGGATGGGGTGAGACCCAGTACTTC. Translation gives CASSLVSGWGETQYF. The V gene is TRBV5-1, the J gene TRBJ2-5; a weak D match, TRBD2 (5 bases). Trimming took 2 bases from V and 5 from J, leaving 16 bases between them. The CDR3 contains 15 residues. Germline assignment: CDR1 SGHRS and CDR2 YFSETQ.

J is TRBJ2-7 and V is TRBV5-4, with 8 bases that match TRBD2. Germline V gene sequence: CDR1 SGHNT, CDR2 YYREEE (reference sequence). Trimming at V came to 4 bases and at J to 3 bases, leaving 9 bases not matched to a gene. CDR3 length equals 15 residues. The CDR3 here is CASSQGLELLYEQYF. The CDR3 region has the DNA TGTGCCAGCAGCCAGGGACTAGAATTACTCTACGAGCAGTACTTC.

This rearrangement joins TRBV19 to TRBJ2-2, with 7 bases fitting TRBD1. Losses at the gene ends were 5 bases for V and 7 bases for J; bases not matched to a gene: 7. The CDR3 is 14 amino acids. Germline lookup yields CDR1 LNHDA and CDR2 SQIVND (reference sequence). The CDR3 DNA reads TGTGCCAGTAGTCCTACAGGGGTTGTCGGGGAGCTGTTTTTT. Its translation: CASSPTGVVGELFF.

This clone came up a few times. V is TRBV11-2 and J is TRBJ1-6; the match to TRBD1 covers 8 bases. V shed 1 base and J 8 bases; nucleotides not matched to a gene: 4. CDR1 SGHAT and CDR2 FQNNGV come from the germline V gene. CDR3 size: 15 residues. The CDR3: CASSLGLRGHSPLHF. In DNA, the CDR3 is TGTGCCAGCAGCTTAGGGCTCAGGGGGCATTCACCCCTCCACTTT.

The chain is built from TRBV29-1 and TRBJ2-7, with 7 positions matching TRBD1. This CDR3 is 11 amino acids long. From germline, CDR1 is SQVTM and CDR2 ANQGSEA. The J segment lost 3 bases and the V segment lost 4 bases, leaving 0 bases of the junction unmatched. Here the CDR3 reads CSVGDSYEQYF. For the CDR3, the DNA is TGCAGCGTTGGGGACAGCTACGAGCAGTACTTC.

This clone has just a few counts. The chain has TRBV6-5 and TRBJ1-3; 7 positions agree with TRBD1. CDR1 and CDR2 from the germline V gene are MNHEY and SVGAGI. V lost 5 bases to trimming and J lost 2 bases; unmatched junction nucleotides: 3. The CDR3 is 14 amino acids. CDR3 in DNA: TGTGCCAGCAGTCATGACAGGGCTGGAAACACCATATATTTT. This encodes CASSHDRAGNTIYF.

The chain joins TRBV5-4 to TRBJ2-1; 14 bases match TRBD2. Per the germline V gene, CDR1 is SGHNT and CDR2 is YYREEE (reference sequence). The CDR3 spans 16 residues. Trimming cost V 0 bases and J 8 bases; bases outside gene matches: 4. CDR3: CASSLGGLAGEHEQFF. Here the CDR3 DNA reads TGTGCCAGCAGCTTGGGGGGACTAGCGGGGGAACATGAGCAGTTCTTC.

The CDR3 DNA reads as TGTGCCAGCAGTAAGCCGGGACTAACCACCGGGGAGCTGTTTTTT. It yields the protein CASSKPGLTTGELFF. V and J are TRBV27 and TRBJ2-2; 7 bases match TRBD2. This CDR3 is 15 amino acids long. Trimming cost V 5 bases and J 4 bases; bases outside gene matches: 7. Germline V gene sequence: CDR1 MNHEY, CDR2 SMNVEV (reference sequence).

The chain recombines TRBV19 with TRBJ1-2; no reliable D call. The CDR3 is 12 amino acids. Trimming removed 5 bases from V and 7 bases from J, with 11 bases in between. Germline V CDR1 and CDR2: LNHDA, SQIVND (reference sequence). The DNA of the CDR3 is TGTGCCAGTAGTTCCGGGGTTGGTGGCTACACCTTC. Translation: CASSSGVGGYTF.

This rearrangement joins TRBV7-8 to TRBJ2-3; 11 bases agree with TRBD2. CDR3 size: 16 residues. V lost 0 bases to trimming and J lost 1 base; unmatched junction nucleotides: 0. Germline CDR1 is SGHVS and CDR2 is FQNEAQ. The CDR3 loop reads CASSLATSGGTDTQYF. The CDR3 DNA reads as TGTGCCAGCAGCTTAGCGACTAGCGGGGGCACAGATACGCAGTATTTT.

The chain joins TRBV4-3 to TRBJ2-2, with D possibly TRBD2 on 6 matching bases. Germline loops: CDR1 LGHNA, CDR2 YSLEER. V was pared by 0 bases and J by 7 bases, with 9 bases between. The CDR3 covers 14 residues. CDR3 in amino acids: CASSQEGGVGELFF. DNA for the CDR3: TGCGCCAGCAGCCAAGAGGGCGGGGTCGGGGAGCTGTTTTTT.

This clone appeared a single time. The gene calls are TRBV15 and TRBJ2-5; D gene unclear. Per the germline V gene, CDR1 is LNHNV and CDR2 is YYDKDF (reference sequence). The CDR3 runs 17 residues. V was trimmed by 0 bases and J by 2 bases, leaving 16 bases between them. The CDR3, as DNA: TGTGCCACCAGCAGAGATCGATCGGAACCGGGTCAAGAGACCCAGTACTTC. Its translation is CATSRDRSEPGQETQYF.

This sequence joins TRBV19 and TRBJ2-3; TRBD1 agrees at 7 bases. This CDR3 spans 12 amino acids. The V and J ends lost 6 bases and 5 bases, in that order; junction bases with no gene match: 2. Germline lookup yields CDR1 LNHDA and CDR2 SQIVND (reference sequence). CDR3 loop: CASRHRGDTQYF. CDR3 coding DNA: TGTGCCAGTAGACACAGGGGAGATACGCAGTATTTT.